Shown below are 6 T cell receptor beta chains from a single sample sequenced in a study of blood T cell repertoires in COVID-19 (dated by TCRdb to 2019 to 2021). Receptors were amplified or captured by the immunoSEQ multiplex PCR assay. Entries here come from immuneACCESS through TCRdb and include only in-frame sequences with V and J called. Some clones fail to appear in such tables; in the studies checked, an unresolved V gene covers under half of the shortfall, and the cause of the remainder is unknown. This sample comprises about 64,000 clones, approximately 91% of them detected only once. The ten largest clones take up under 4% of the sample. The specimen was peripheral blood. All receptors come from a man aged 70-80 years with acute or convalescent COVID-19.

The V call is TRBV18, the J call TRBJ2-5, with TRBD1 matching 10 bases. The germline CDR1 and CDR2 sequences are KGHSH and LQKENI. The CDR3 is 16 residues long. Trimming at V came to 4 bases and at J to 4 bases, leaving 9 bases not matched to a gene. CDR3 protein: CASSRPTGGAGETQYF. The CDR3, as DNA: TGTGCCAGCTCACGACCGACAGGGGGCGCGGGAGAGACCCAGTACTTC.

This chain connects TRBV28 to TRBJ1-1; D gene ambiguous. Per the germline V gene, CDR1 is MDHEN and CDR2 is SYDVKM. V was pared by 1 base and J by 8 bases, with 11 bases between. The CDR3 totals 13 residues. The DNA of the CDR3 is TGTGCCAGCAGTTTATCTTTCCCGGGGGAAGCTTTCTTT. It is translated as CASSLSFPGEAFF.

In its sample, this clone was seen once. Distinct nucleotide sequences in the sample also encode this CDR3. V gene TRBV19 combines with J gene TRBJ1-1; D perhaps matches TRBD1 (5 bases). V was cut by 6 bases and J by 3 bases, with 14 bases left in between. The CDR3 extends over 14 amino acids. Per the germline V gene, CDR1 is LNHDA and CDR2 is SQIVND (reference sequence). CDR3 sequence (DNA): TGTGCCAGTAGCATATCGTCAGGGTACACTGAAGCTTTCTTT. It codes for CASSISSGYTEAFF.

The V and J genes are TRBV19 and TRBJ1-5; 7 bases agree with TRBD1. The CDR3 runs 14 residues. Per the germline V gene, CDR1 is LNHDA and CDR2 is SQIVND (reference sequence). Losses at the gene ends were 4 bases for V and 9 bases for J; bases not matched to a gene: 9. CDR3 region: CASSRGQTSRPQHF. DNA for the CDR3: TGTGCCAGTAGTAGGGGACAGACCTCACGGCCCCAGCATTTT.

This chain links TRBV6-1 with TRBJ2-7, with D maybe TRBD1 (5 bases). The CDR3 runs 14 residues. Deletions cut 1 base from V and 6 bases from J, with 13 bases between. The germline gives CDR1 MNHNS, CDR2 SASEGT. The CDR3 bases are TGTGCCAGCAGTGAAGGCAGGGCTTTCTCCGAGCAGTACTTC. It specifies CASSEGRAFSEQYF.

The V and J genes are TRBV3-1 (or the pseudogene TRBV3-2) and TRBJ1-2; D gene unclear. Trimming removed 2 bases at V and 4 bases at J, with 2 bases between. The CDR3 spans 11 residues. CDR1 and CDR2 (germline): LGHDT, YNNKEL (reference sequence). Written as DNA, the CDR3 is TGTGCCAGCAGCCAACTCTATGGCTACACCTTC. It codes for CASSQLYGYTF.